This is a list of T cell receptor beta chains from one sample in a study of T cells in localized non-small cell lung cancer. Produced via immunoSEQ multiplex PCR; TCRdb's table is partial and in-frame only. The sample lists fewer than 35,000 clones, roughly 90% seen once, with about 17% in the top ten. Sequences were derived from peripheral blood mononuclear cells, sampled before any cancer treatment. Receptors were obtained from a man between 40 and 75 years old with stage III lung adenocarcinoma. The CDR3 runs from the conserved cysteine through the conserved F or W. Each record gives: CDR3 DNA, CDR3 protein, V gene, clone size, D gene, J gene. A D gene is named only where the DNA matches it firmly. Part of the rows lack a size; the others show once, few, many or a class for expanded clones.

CDR3 DNA: TGTGCCAGCAGCTCCCGTGGTAGGGGTTCTTGGGATACGCAGTATTTT
CDR3 protein: CASSSRGRGSWDTQYF
V gene: TRBV11-2
clone size: -
D gene: -
J gene: TRBJ2-3

CDR3 DNA: TGTGCCAGCAGTGTGGCCAGGGGCACCTACAATGAGCAGTTCTTC
CDR3 protein: CASSVARGTYNEQFF
V gene: TRBV6-4
clone size: -
D gene: -
J gene: TRBJ2-1

CDR3 DNA: TGCGCCAGCAGGAGAACGGGGGATGAGCAGTTCTTC
CDR3 protein: CASRRTGDEQFF
V gene: TRBV5-1
clone size: -
D gene: -
J gene: TRBJ2-1

CDR3 DNA: TGTGCCAGCAGAAAGGGACTAGCGGGGGCAGATACGCAGTATTTT
CDR3 protein: CASRKGLAGADTQYF
V gene: TRBV9
clone size: -
D gene: TRBD2
J gene: TRBJ2-3

CDR3 DNA: TGTGCCTGGACTCCGGGACAGGGGAATTCACCCCTCCACTTT
CDR3 protein: CAWTPGQGNSPLHF
V gene: TRBV30
clone size: once
D gene: TRBD1
J gene: TRBJ1-6

CDR3 DNA: TGTGCCAGCAGCTTCCAGGGGAGGGGCACTGAAGCTTTCTTT
CDR3 protein: CASSFQGRGTEAFF
V gene: TRBV7-2
clone size: -
D gene: -
J gene: TRBJ1-1

CDR3 DNA: TGCGCCAGCAGCCAAGGGGGGCTAGCGTACAATGAGCAGTTCTTC
CDR3 protein: CASSQGGLAYNEQFF
V gene: TRBV4-3
clone size: -
D gene: -
J gene: TRBJ2-1

CDR3 DNA: TGTGCCAGTAGTACAGCGACAGGAAAATATGGCTACACCTTC
CDR3 protein: CASSTATGKYGYTF
V gene: TRBV19
clone size: -
D gene: -
J gene: TRBJ1-2

CDR3 DNA: TGTGCCAGCAGTTTTTCCAAACATAGCAATCAGCCCCAGCATTTT
CDR3 protein: CASSFSKHSNQPQHF
V gene: TRBV28
clone size: once
D gene: -
J gene: TRBJ1-5

CDR3 DNA: TGCGCCAGCAGGAGCCTAGCGGGGGGGCAAGATACGCAGTATTTT
CDR3 protein: CASRSLAGGQDTQYF
V gene: TRBV5-1
clone size: -
D gene: TRBD2
J gene: TRBJ2-3

CDR3 DNA: TGCGCCAGCAGCTTGGGACAGAATCAGCCCCAGCATTTT
CDR3 protein: CASSLGQNQPQHF
V gene: TRBV5-1
clone size: -
D gene: -
J gene: TRBJ1-5

CDR3 DNA: TGTGCCATCAGTGAGACCCGACAGGGAAGCAATCAGCCCCAGCATTTT
CDR3 protein: CAISETRQGSNQPQHF
V gene: TRBV10-3
clone size: -
D gene: TRBD1
J gene: TRBJ1-5

CDR3 DNA: TGTGCCAGCTCGTCCCACGTCGGGAACGAGCAGTACTTC
CDR3 protein: CASSSHVGNEQYF
V gene: TRBV6-5
clone size: once
D gene: -
J gene: TRBJ2-7

CDR3 DNA: TGTGCCAGCAGCTTGAGGGGGGAAAAACTGTTTTTT
CDR3 protein: CASSLRGEKLFF
V gene: TRBV5-5
clone size: -
D gene: -
J gene: TRBJ1-4

CDR3 DNA: TGTGCCAGCAGTACTTCCTACGAGCAGTACTTC
CDR3 protein: CASSTSYEQYF
V gene: TRBV2
clone size: -
D gene: -
J gene: TRBJ2-7

CDR3 DNA: TGTGCCAGCAGTGCCCCGGGACTTCTTGCAACTAATGAAAAACTGTTTTTT
CDR3 protein: CASSAPGLLATNEKLFF
V gene: TRBV6-4
clone size: -
D gene: -
J gene: TRBJ1-4

CDR3 DNA: TGTGCCAGCAGTTTAAAGTCCCCCGGGACAGGGGATCCCCAGGGCTATGGCTACACCTTC
CDR3 protein: CASSLKSPGTGDPQGYGYTF
V gene: TRBV27
clone size: -
D gene: TRBD1
J gene: TRBJ1-2

CDR3 DNA: TGTGCCAGCAGCTTGGGTGGGACCGCGGATACTGAGCAGTTCTTC
CDR3 protein: CASSLGGTADTEQFF
V gene: TRBV5-4
clone size: once
D gene: -
J gene: TRBJ2-1

CDR3 DNA: TGTGCCAGCAGTTCACGGAGGGCAGGGCAGGAAAAACTGTTTTTT
CDR3 protein: CASSSRRAGQEKLFF
V gene: TRBV25-1
clone size: -
D gene: -
J gene: TRBJ1-4

CDR3 DNA: TGTGCCAGCAGCCCCGGGACCACGCAGACCCAGTACTTC
CDR3 protein: CASSPGTTQTQYF
V gene: TRBV11-3
clone size: -
D gene: -
J gene: TRBJ2-5

CDR3 DNA: TGCGCCAGCAGTTACGACGGGAACACTGAAGCTTTCTTT
CDR3 protein: CASSYDGNTEAFF
V gene: TRBV5-1
clone size: -
D gene: -
J gene: TRBJ1-1

CDR3 DNA: TGTGCCAGTCATATGGGGGCGGCTTCCTACGAGCAGTACTTC
CDR3 protein: CASHMGAASYEQYF
V gene: TRBV2
clone size: -
D gene: -
J gene: TRBJ2-7

CDR3 DNA: TGTGCCAGCTCACTCGGACAGCAAGAGACCCAGTACTTC
CDR3 protein: CASSLGQQETQYF
V gene: TRBV18
clone size: -
D gene: -
J gene: TRBJ2-5

CDR3 DNA: TGTGCCAGCAGTTGGGGGACACCCAAGTCCCACGAGCAGTACTTC
CDR3 protein: CASSWGTPKSHEQYF
V gene: TRBV27
clone size: once
D gene: -
J gene: TRBJ2-7

CDR3 DNA: TGTGCCAGCAGTACGGGACAGGGGGCCGGGAGGAACATTCAGTACTTC
CDR3 protein: CASSTGQGAGRNIQYF
V gene: TRBV7-2
clone size: -
D gene: TRBD1
J gene: TRBJ2-4

CDR3 DNA: TGTGCCAGTAGTCCGGACAGGTATAGCTCCTATAATTCACCCCTCCACTTT
CDR3 protein: CASSPDRYSSYNSPLHF
V gene: TRBV19
clone size: -
D gene: TRBD1
J gene: TRBJ1-6

CDR3 DNA: TGTGCCAGCAGCTTAGCCAGCTTTCGGGGCGAAAAACTGTTTTTT
CDR3 protein: CASSLASFRGEKLFF
V gene: TRBV7-9
clone size: -
D gene: -
J gene: TRBJ1-4

CDR3 DNA: TGTGCCAGCAGGAAAACCGGGACAGCCATCAATGAGCAGTTCTTC
CDR3 protein: CASRKTGTAINEQFF
V gene: TRBV28
clone size: -
D gene: TRBD1
J gene: TRBJ2-1

CDR3 DNA: TGTGCCAGCAGCTTATTAAGGGGACAGGGCACTAATGAAAAACTGTTTTTT
CDR3 protein: CASSLLRGQGTNEKLFF
V gene: TRBV7-2
clone size: -
D gene: TRBD1
J gene: TRBJ1-4

CDR3 DNA: TGTGCCAGCACCTCCGGGGTAGCGGGGCCTTACAATGAGCAGTTCTTC
CDR3 protein: CASTSGVAGPYNEQFF
V gene: TRBV9
clone size: -
D gene: TRBD2
J gene: TRBJ2-1

CDR3 DNA: TGTGCCAGCAGCCCCCATGGGGTCCCCCTTGTTTATGGCTACACCTTC
CDR3 protein: CASSPHGVPLVYGYTF
V gene: TRBV7-2
clone size: -
D gene: -
J gene: TRBJ1-2

CDR3 DNA: TGTGCCAGCAGTTTATTGAGGGGATCCACTGAAGCTTTCTTT
CDR3 protein: CASSLLRGSTEAFF
V gene: TRBV28
clone size: -
D gene: -
J gene: TRBJ1-1

CDR3 DNA: TGCGCCAGCAGCTTGATCGGGACAGGGGCCTTCTCTGGGGCCAACGTCCTGACTTTC
CDR3 protein: CASSLIGTGAFSGANVLTF
V gene: TRBV5-1
clone size: -
D gene: TRBD1
J gene: TRBJ2-6

CDR3 DNA: TGTGCCAGCAGCCTATTCGGTGCTTCCTACGAGCAGTACTTC
CDR3 protein: CASSLFGASYEQYF
V gene: TRBV14
clone size: -
D gene: -
J gene: TRBJ2-7

CDR3 DNA: TGCGCCAGCAACGGACAGGGTATGGAGACCCAGTACTTC
CDR3 protein: CASNGQGMETQYF
V gene: TRBV10-2
clone size: -
D gene: TRBD1
J gene: TRBJ2-5

CDR3 DNA: TGTGCCAGCAGCCGAGACGGACTATTTCAGGAGACCCAGTACTTC
CDR3 protein: CASSRDGLFQETQYF
V gene: TRBV5-4
clone size: -
D gene: -
J gene: TRBJ2-5

CDR3 DNA: TGCGCCAGCAGCTTAAGTCCGGGGGTCGAGGAGACCCAGTACTTC
CDR3 protein: CASSLSPGVEETQYF
V gene: TRBV5-1
clone size: -
D gene: -
J gene: TRBJ2-5

CDR3 DNA: TGCGCCAGCAGCCATCGCGGGGCTCTCGGAACCGGGGAGCTGTTTTTT
CDR3 protein: CASSHRGALGTGELFF
V gene: TRBV4-3
clone size: -
D gene: -
J gene: TRBJ2-2

CDR3 DNA: TGTGCCAGCACCCCAGGGGCTTGGGGTAATTCACCCCTCCACTTT
CDR3 protein: CASTPGAWGNSPLHF
V gene: TRBV6-1
clone size: -
D gene: -
J gene: TRBJ1-6

CDR3 DNA: TGCGCCAGCAGCCAAGAGCACGGGCTTAGTTCCTACGAGCAGTACTTC
CDR3 protein: CASSQEHGLSSYEQYF
V gene: TRBV4-1
clone size: once
D gene: -
J gene: TRBJ2-7

CDR3 DNA: TGTGCCAGCAGCTCAAGCGGGATCGGGGAGACCCAGTACTTC
CDR3 protein: CASSSSGIGETQYF
V gene: TRBV7-9
clone size: -
D gene: TRBD2
J gene: TRBJ2-5

CDR3 DNA: TGTGCCAGCAGTTACGGGACAGGGTTCATCGACTACACCTTC
CDR3 protein: CASSYGTGFIDYTF
V gene: TRBV6-5
clone size: -
D gene: TRBD1
J gene: TRBJ1-2

CDR3 DNA: TGTGCCAGCAGTGGGACACAAAAAGAGACCCAGTACTTC
CDR3 protein: CASSGTQKETQYF
V gene: TRBV2
clone size: -
D gene: -
J gene: TRBJ2-5

CDR3 DNA: TGTGCCAGTAGTATTTCGAAAAGTAGCAATCAGCCCCAGCATTTT
CDR3 protein: CASSISKSSNQPQHF
V gene: TRBV19
clone size: -
D gene: -
J gene: TRBJ1-5

CDR3 DNA: TGTGCCAGCAGTCTAGGACTAAATCAGCCCCAGCATTTT
CDR3 protein: CASSLGLNQPQHF
V gene: TRBV6-5
clone size: once
D gene: -
J gene: TRBJ1-5

CDR3 DNA: TGCGCCAGCAGCTTGAGTCGGGCGATAGACAACACTGAAGCTTTCTTT
CDR3 protein: CASSLSRAIDNTEAFF
V gene: TRBV5-1
clone size: -
D gene: -
J gene: TRBJ1-1

CDR3 DNA: TGTGCCAGCAGCCTGGGGAGAGCTGGGGCCAACGTCCTGACTTTC
CDR3 protein: CASSLGRAGANVLTF
V gene: TRBV5-8
clone size: -
D gene: -
J gene: TRBJ2-6

CDR3 DNA: TGTGCCAGCAGTCCGCAGGGGCTCCCTGGCTCCTACGAGCAGTACTTC
CDR3 protein: CASSPQGLPGSYEQYF
V gene: TRBV27
clone size: -
D gene: -
J gene: TRBJ2-7

CDR3 DNA: TGTGCCAGCAACCCGTTCGGGTTGGCCTACGAGCAGTACTTC
CDR3 protein: CASNPFGLAYEQYF
V gene: TRBV28
clone size: -
D gene: -
J gene: TRBJ2-7

CDR3 DNA: TGTGCCAGCAGTTTAGGTGGGGGGGGCTATGAGCAGTTCTTC
CDR3 protein: CASSLGGGGYEQFF
V gene: TRBV28
clone size: -
D gene: -
J gene: TRBJ2-1

CDR3 DNA: TGTGCCAGCACCCAAAGTGGCTCCTACGAGCAGTACTTC
CDR3 protein: CASTQSGSYEQYF
V gene: TRBV28
clone size: -
D gene: -
J gene: TRBJ2-7

CDR3 DNA: TGTGCCAGCAGCGCACAGGGCTCTGGGGCCAACGTCCTGACTTTC
CDR3 protein: CASSAQGSGANVLTF
V gene: TRBV9
clone size: -
D gene: -
J gene: TRBJ2-6

CDR3 DNA: TGCGGAGGGGGCGATAATTCACCCCTCCACTTT
CDR3 protein: CGGGDNSPLHF
V gene: TRBV20-1
clone size: -
D gene: TRBD1
J gene: TRBJ1-6

CDR3 DNA: TGTGCCGCCAGCAGAGAGGGGGCGAGGGAGCAGTTCTTC
CDR3 protein: CAASREGAREQFF
V gene: TRBV15
clone size: -
D gene: TRBD1
J gene: TRBJ2-1

CDR3 DNA: TGTGCCAGCACCATAGCGGGGTCGAGCTCCTACGAGCAGTACTTC
CDR3 protein: CASTIAGSSSYEQYF
V gene: TRBV2
clone size: -
D gene: TRBD2
J gene: TRBJ2-7